The entry that follows covers one T cell receptor beta chain sequence. Deep was the level used in running the assay. The data were produced by immunoSEQ multiplex PCR, yet TCRdb's version contains in-frame clones alone and is incomplete. The sample holds around 2.1 million clones, 90% to 95% seen once. The sample is drawn from a study of shared clonotypes between healthy human individuals. Naive CD8 populations comprised CD45RO-negative cells positively selected for CCR7, excluding terminally differentiated effector memory CD45RA+ cells. The CDR3 covers 13 residues. Germline CDR1 and CDR2: MNHEY and SMNVEV (reference sequence). Trimming removed 6 bases at V and 2 bases at J, with 10 bases between.

The sample was naive CD8+ T cells from PBMCs. This TCR came from a man between 18 and 29 years old in good health. Some clones in this sample may be carry-over from other donors' samples. The genes are TRBV27 and TRBJ1-2; D gene ambiguous. In DNA, the CDR3 is TGTGCCAGCAGGAACACAGAGAACTATGGCTACACCTTC. Translating it yields CASRNTENYGYTF.